The 30 T cell receptor beta chains below were found in one sample sequenced in a study of beta chain features in type 1 diabetes. Study observations and caveats: Across all four CD4+ subsets, people with type 1 diabetes showed modestly shorter TCRB CDR3s.

For these TCRs, the target antigens are not known. Expressed TCRB transcripts got sequenced, as all isolated RNA was reverse transcribed. The repertoire was sequenced with immunoSEQ multiplex PCR; TCRdb's copy has only in-frame clones and lacks some. Of some 700,000 clones in the sample, 13% were seen once. Material: naive CD4+ T cells from blood. The receptors were gathered from a man aged 18-30 years with type 1 diabetes.

This clone showed up just a few times. The chain carries TRBV19 and TRBJ2-1, with 14 bases fitting TRBD2. The CDR3 sequence is 16 residues long. CDR1 LNHDA and CDR2 SQIVND come from the germline V gene (reference sequence). V trimming: 6 bases; J trimming: 7 bases; junction bases outside the gene matches: 8. The CDR3 here is CASRTGTSGGGNEQFF. In DNA form, the CDR3 reads TGTGCCAGTAGGACCGGGACTAGCGGGGGAGGGAATGAGCAGTTCTTC.

In its sample, this clone was seen a few times. V usage is TRBV28 and J usage is TRBJ2-5; 9 positions match TRBD2. The better agreement between TRBJ2-7 and the DNA end casts doubt on the J call. The CDR3 sequence is 13 residues long. Germline CDR1 reads MDHEN; CDR2 reads SYDVKM. CDR3 amino acids: CASSTSGPYEQYF. The CDR3 DNA is TGTGCCAGCAGCACTAGCGGGCCCTACGAGCAGTACTTC.

DNA for the CDR3: TGTGCCAGCAGTGATACGGGCCTACTAGCCAAAAACATTCAGTACTTC. Encoded protein: CASSDTGLLAKNIQYF. The chain joins TRBV6-1 to TRBJ2-4; D unclear. Trimming took off 3 bases at V and 0 bases at J, with 12 bases between the two ends. The CDR3 runs 16 residues. Germline CDR1 MNHNS, CDR2 SASEGT.

The genes are TRBV9 and TRBJ2-5, with TRBD1 identical over 8 bases. The germline V gene has CDR1 SGDLS and CDR2 YYNGEE. The CDR3 sequence is 15 residues long. Trimming removed 0 bases from V and 5 bases from J; junction bases left unmatched: 6. The CDR3 spells CASSVDRGRTETQYF. CDR3 nucleotides: TGTGCCAGCAGCGTAGACAGGGGGAGGACGGAGACCCAGTACTTC.

This chain links TRBV30 with TRBJ2-7, with D uncertain. V lost 4 bases and J 1 base, leaving 5 bases between the germline ends. The V gene's germline CDR1 is GTSNPN and CDR2 SVGIG (reference sequence). This CDR3 has 11 amino acids. DNA of the CDR3: TGTGCCTGGACCCAATCCTACGAGCAGTACTTC. Translated: CAWTQSYEQYF.

V is TRBV6-1 and J is TRBJ2-3; TRBD2 matches at 8 bases. Trimming took 4 bases from V and 0 from J; bases not matched to a gene: 12. The CDR3 contains 18 residues. Germline V gene lookup returns CDR1 MNHNS and CDR2 SASEGT. CDR3 loop: CASSALAGSQASTDTQYF. The CDR3 bases are TGTGCCAGCAGTGCGTTAGCGGGGTCTCAAGCTAGCACAGATACGCAGTATTTT.

V gene TRBV6-5 combines with J gene TRBJ2-6, with 8 nucleotides matching TRBD2. The CDR3 is 15 amino acids. V lost 0 bases to trimming and J lost 15 bases; unmatched junction nucleotides: 10. Germline V gives CDR1 MNHEY, CDR2 SVGAGI. CDR3 sequence: CASSYSFTSGGDLTF. CDR3 sequence (DNA): TGTGCCAGCAGTTACTCGTTTACCTCCGGGGGGGACCTGACTTTC.

The rearrangement joins TRBV4-1 to TRBJ2-1; the match to TRBD2 covers 12 bases. After removal of 4 bases from V and 4 bases from J, the junction contained 5 bases not matched to a gene. Germline V gene data show CDR1 as MGHRA and CDR2 as YSYEKL. The CDR3 extends over 16 amino acids. CDR3 residues: CASSPTSGGLYNEQFF. The DNA for the CDR3 is TGCGCCAGCAGCCCAACTAGCGGGGGGCTATACAATGAGCAGTTCTTC.

The V call is TRBV27, the J call TRBJ1-3; D is unresolved. The CDR3 length is 15 residues. The V end lost 5 bases, the J end lost 4 bases, and 15 bases lay between the germline ends. Germline loops: CDR1 MNHEY, CDR2 SMNVEV (reference sequence). CDR3 protein: CASSPTWELGNTIYF. The CDR3, as DNA: TGTGCCAGCAGTCCCACCTGGGAGTTAGGAAACACCATATATTTT.

The DNA for the CDR3 is TGTGCCAGCAGCGTAGAGGACACTTCCTACGAGCAGTACTTC. Its protein product is CASSVEDTSYEQYF. The rearrangement uses TRBV9 and TRBJ2-7; a possible D gene is TRBD1 (5 bases). CDR3 length equals 14 residues. Germline CDR1 reads SGDLS; CDR2 reads YYNGEE. The V and J ends lost 0 bases and 1 base respectively, with 8 bases between them.

This clone was counted between two and nine times. The chain carries TRBV18 and TRBJ2-5; 9 bases align to TRBD2. The V gene's germline CDR1 is KGHSH and CDR2 LQKENI. The CDR3 is 15 amino acids. V trimming: 6 bases; J trimming: 0 bases; junction bases outside the gene matches: 5. CDR3 in amino acids: CASSLAGMNQETQYF. The CDR3 DNA reads TGTGCCAGCTCTCTAGCGGGAATGAACCAAGAGACCCAGTACTTC.

V gene TRBV5-1 combines with J gene TRBJ2-7, with D perhaps TRBD1 (5 bases). The CDR3 is 15 amino acids. Trimming shortened V by 0 bases and J by 2 bases, and 12 bases separated the two germline ends. The germline CDR1 and CDR2 sequences are SGHRS and YFSETQ. The CDR3 nucleotides are TGCGCCAGCAGCTTGGCCAGTCAGGGAACCTACGAGCAGTACTTC. Translated: CASSLASQGTYEQYF.

The chain combines TRBV4-1 with TRBJ2-4; 7 bases agree with TRBD1. Germline V gene data show CDR1 as MGHRA and CDR2 as YSYEKL. V lost 0 bases and J lost 7; bases outside the gene matches: 12. This CDR3 region has 17 residues. DNA for the CDR3: TGCGCCAGCAGCCAAGATCGGCTCCGGACAGGCAAGAACATTCAGTACTTC. It is translated as CASSQDRLRTGKNIQYF.

This clone was counted a few times. This chain's CDR3 is CASSLATEPFYEQYF. CDR3 sequence (DNA): TGCGCCAGCAGCTTGGCGACCGAACCTTTCTACGAGCAGTACTTC. J is TRBJ2-7 and V is TRBV5-1; D gene ambiguous. The CDR3 sequence is 15 residues long. V was clipped by 0 bases and J by 3 bases, with 13 bases between them. Germline values: CDR1 SGHRS, CDR2 YFSETQ.

This clone was recorded a few times. The chain combines TRBV30 with TRBJ2-6; no clear D. This CDR3 has 12 residues. Trimming took off 5 bases at V and 0 bases at J, with 2 bases between the two ends. The germline V gene has CDR1 GTSNPN and CDR2 SVGIG (reference sequence). CDR3 nucleotides: TGTGCCTGGGACTCTGGGGCCAACGTCCTGACTTTC. It codes for CAWDSGANVLTF.

V usage is TRBV6-1 and J usage is TRBJ1-5, with 10 bases that match TRBD1. CDR1 is MNHNS, CDR2 SASEGT, per germline. With V trimmed by 4 bases and J by 7 bases, 10 bases remained unmatched. This CDR3 has 16 amino acids. The CDR3 bases are TGTGCCAGCAGTGCTTATCAGGGACAGGGGAACCAGCCCCAGCATTTT. Amino acids: CASSAYQGQGNQPQHF.

In this sample, this clone turned up a few times. The rearrangement joins TRBV2 to TRBJ2-1; 8 bases are shared with TRBD2. CDR1 and CDR2 (germline): SNHLY, FYNNEI. V was pared by 2 bases and J by 9 bases, with 9 bases of the junction left unmatched. This CDR3 has 15 residues. CDR3 loop: CASSEPSGGFGEQFF. The CDR3 region has the DNA TGTGCCAGCAGTGAACCCAGCGGGGGATTCGGTGAGCAGTTCTTC.

In its sample, this clone was seen a few times. The J gene is TRBJ2-7, the V gene TRBV7-9, with D perhaps TRBD1 or TRBD2 (5 bases each). V lost 3 bases to trimming and J lost 2 bases, with 11 bases between them. This CDR3 is 14 amino acids long. Germline V gene data show CDR1 as SEHNR and CDR2 as FQNEAQ (reference sequence). The CDR3 nucleotides read TGTGCCAGCAGCTTTTGGGACCGTACCTACGAGCAGTACTTC. This encodes CASSFWDRTYEQYF.

In its sample, this clone was seen a few times. The chain carries TRBV25-1 and TRBJ2-5; D may match TRBD1 or TRBD2 (5 bases each). Trimming stripped 3 bases from V and 5 bases from J, with 16 bases between. CDR1 MGHDK and CDR2 SYGVNS come from the germline V gene. CDR3 length: 15 residues. The CDR3 loop is CASSDMGEPGETQYF. In DNA form, the CDR3 reads TGTGCCAGCAGTGACATGGGGGAGCCGGGGGAGACCCAGTACTTC.

The CDR3 spells CASSSTVQETQYF. CDR3 in DNA: TGTGCCAGCAGTTCGACAGTCCAAGAGACCCAGTACTTC. This chain links TRBV28 with TRBJ2-5; perhaps TRBD1 as D (5 bases). Germline V gene lookup returns CDR1 MDHEN and CDR2 SYDVKM. There are 13 residues in the CDR3. Trimming stripped 4 bases from V and 1 base from J, with 7 bases between. Complete variable domain (other parts from reference TRBV28 and TRBJ2-5): DVKVTQSSRYLVKRTGEKVFLECVQDMDHENMFWYRQDPGLGLRLIYFSYDVKMKEKGDIPEGYSVSREKKERFSLILESASTNQTSMYLCASSSTVQETQYFGPGTRLLVL.

There are a few counts of this clone. CDR3: CASRAPTRDTQYF. The CDR3 nucleotides are TGTGCCAGCAGGGCTCCGACTCGAGATACGCAGTATTTT. The J gene is TRBJ2-3, the V gene TRBV6-5; D ambiguous. Trimming stripped 6 bases from V and 5 bases from J, with 12 bases between. This CDR3 has 13 amino acids. The germline CDR1 and CDR2 sequences are MNHEY and SVGAGI.

A few counts support this clone. The chain has TRBV7-9 and TRBJ2-5; 10 bases match TRBD2. The CDR3 is 16 residues long. Germline values: CDR1 SEHNR, CDR2 FQNEAQ (reference sequence). J was trimmed by 1 base and V by 5 bases; bases with no gene match: 7. CDR3 residues: CASSPPGLALQETQYF. In nucleotides, the CDR3 is TGTGCCAGCAGCCCCCCGGGACTAGCGCTCCAAGAGACCCAGTACTTC.

V is TRBV7-3 and J is TRBJ2-1; 7 bases match TRBD1. CDR3 length equals 16 residues. The J segment lost 0 bases and the V segment lost 4 bases, leaving 6 bases of the junction unmatched. Germline V gene lookup returns CDR1 SGHTA and CDR2 FQGTGA. The CDR3 region has the DNA TGTGCCAGCAGCTCCAAGACAGGGAGCTCCTACAATGAGCAGTTCTTC. Protein sequence: CASSSKTGSSYNEQFF.

The V call is TRBV2, the J call TRBJ1-2, with D unclear. This CDR3 region has 13 residues. CDR1 and CDR2 (germline): SNHLY, FYNNEI. V was shortened by 1 base and J by 3 bases, with 6 bases between the two germline ends. The chain's CDR3 is CASSEGHHYGYTF. CDR3 sequence (DNA): TGTGCCAGCAGTGAAGGGCACCACTATGGCTACACCTTC.

The V and J genes are TRBV27 and TRBJ1-2; D remains unclear. Germline lookup yields CDR1 MNHEY and CDR2 SMNVEV (reference sequence). V was trimmed by 4 bases and J by 6 bases, leaving 15 bases between them. CDR3 length: 14 residues. The CDR3 coding sequence is TGTGCCAGCAGTTCCCGGGTCCCCTCCGATGGCTACACCTTC. Amino acid sequence: CASSSRVPSDGYTF.

This clone was counted between two and nine times. V and J are TRBV18 and TRBJ2-5, with a tentative D call TRBD1 (5 bases). V was trimmed by 4 bases and J by 5 bases, leaving 17 bases between them. The CDR3 runs to 15 residues. CDR1 and CDR2 from the germline V gene are KGHSH and LQKENI. In nucleotides, the CDR3 is TGTGCCAGCTCACTCCTGGACAAGCCTGGGGAGACCCAGTACTTC. Its protein product is CASSLLDKPGETQYF.

The rearrangement uses TRBV15 and TRBJ2-5; 8 nucleotides match TRBD2. CDR1 is LNHNV and CDR2 is YYDKDF in the germline V gene (reference sequence). This CDR3 contains 15 residues. The V and J ends lost 1 base and 2 bases, in that order; junction bases with no gene match: 3. CDR3 amino acids: CATSRGLAPQETQYF. CDR3 bases: TGTGCCACCAGCAGAGGACTAGCGCCACAAGAGACCCAGTACTTC.

The V gene is TRBV2, the J gene TRBJ1-6; D gene ambiguous. The CDR3 loop spans 14 amino acids. The ends were cut back, 6 bases at V and 6 bases at J, with 12 bases in the middle. Per germline, CDR1 SNHLY and CDR2 FYNNEI. The CDR3 spells CASSPGQPNSPLHF. The DNA of the CDR3 is TGTGCCAGCAGCCCCGGGCAGCCTAATTCACCCCTCCACTTT.

J is TRBJ1-2 and V is TRBV7-8; 9 nucleotides agree with TRBD1. The CDR3 length is 16 residues. Germline trimming cut 6 bases from V and 6 bases from J; bases unmatched to any gene: 14. Looked up from germline, CDR1 is SGHVS and CDR2 is FQNEAQ. CDR3 sequence: CASRPTGGSGVDGYTF. The CDR3 nucleotides read TGTGCCAGCAGGCCTACAGGGGGCTCGGGGGTCGATGGCTACACCTTC.

V is TRBV30 and J is TRBJ2-3; 9 bases match TRBD2. Trimming cost V 0 bases and J 5 bases; bases outside gene matches: 3. This CDR3 comprises 14 residues. The germline V gene encodes CDR1 GTSNPN and CDR2 SVGIG (reference sequence). The CDR3 is CAWSVSRGGDTQYF. DNA for the CDR3: TGTGCCTGGAGTGTATCGCGGGGGGGAGATACGCAGTATTTT.